This passage covers 17 T cell receptor beta chains from one sample sequenced in a study of T cells in localized non-small cell lung cancer. TCRdb keeps only in-frame clones here, not all; method: immunoSEQ multiplex PCR. The sample includes around 28,000 clones, around 94% seen only once; the top ten take roughly 0.73%. The input for sequencing was peripheral blood, taken before any cancer treatment. The receptors were gathered from a woman aged 40-70 years with stage I lung adenocarcinoma.

This chain joins TRBV9 and TRBJ1-4, with a possible D match to TRBD1 (5 bases). The germline gives CDR1 SGDLS, CDR2 YYNGEE. The V and J ends lost 1 base and 6 bases respectively, with 13 bases between them. CDR3 length: 15 residues. The CDR3 nucleotides are TGTGCCAGCAGCGTATCTTCAGGGCAAGATGAAAAACTGTTTTTT. It codes for CASSVSSGQDEKLFF.

The chain carries TRBV11-2 and TRBJ2-3, with D uncertain. With 2 bases removed from V and 4 bases from J, the gap between germline ends came to 7 bases. The CDR3 covers 13 residues. CDR1 and CDR2 from the germline V gene are SGHAT and FQNNGV. This CDR3 is CASSLSLADTQYF. The CDR3 region has the DNA TGTGCCAGCAGCTTAAGTTTGGCAGATACGCAGTATTTT.

The chain recombines TRBV6-6 with TRBJ2-3, with 10 bases that match TRBD1. Germline CDR1 reads MNHNY; CDR2 reads SVGAGI (reference sequence). The CDR3 loop spans 16 amino acids. V was clipped by 5 bases and J by 0 bases; unmatched bases: 5. The CDR3 DNA follows: TGTGCCAGCAGTGGGGGGACAGGGGCCAGCACAGATACGCAGTATTTT. Its protein is CASSGGTGASTDTQYF.

The chain couples TRBV6-6 to TRBJ1-6; 11 nucleotides match TRBD1. Per the germline V gene, CDR1 is MNHNY and CDR2 is SVGAGI (reference sequence). The CDR3 is made up of 14 amino acids. The ends lost 6 bases at V and 7 bases at J; junction bases unmatched: 2. The CDR3 region is CASRRDRGNSPLHF. In DNA, the CDR3 is TGTGCCAGCAGGCGGGACAGGGGGAATTCACCCCTCCACTTT.

J is TRBJ2-4 and V is TRBV15; D not certain. V was pared by 0 bases and J by 0 bases, with 6 bases between. Per the germline V gene, CDR1 is LNHNV and CDR2 is YYDKDF (reference sequence). The CDR3 is made up of 15 amino acids. The CDR3 spells CATSRDFSAKNIQYF. DNA of the CDR3: TGTGCCACCAGCAGAGACTTTTCAGCCAAAAACATTCAGTACTTC.

V usage is TRBV7-8 and J usage is TRBJ1-1; D remains ambiguous. The germline gives CDR1 SGHVS, CDR2 FQNEAQ. V shed 5 bases and J shed 2 bases, with 12 bases lying between them. The CDR3 totals 14 residues. CDR3 nucleotides: TGTGCCAGCAGCCCATTCGATCTCAACACTGAAGCTTTCTTT. Translated: CASSPFDLNTEAFF.

The gene calls are TRBV11-2 and TRBJ2-5; D unresolved. The germline V gene has CDR1 SGHAT and CDR2 FQNNGV. The length of the CDR3 is 16 residues. The ends were cut back, 1 base at V and 3 bases at J, with 15 bases in the middle. This CDR3 is CASSLVRQRREETQYF. CDR3 coding DNA: TGTGCCAGCAGCTTAGTTCGCCAGCGTCGGGAAGAGACCCAGTACTTC. The entire variable domain, with the rest obtained from reference TRBV11-2 and TRBJ2-5, is as follows: EAGVAQSPRYKIIEKRQSVAFWCNPISGHATLYWYQQILGQGPKLLIQFQNNGVVDDSQLPKDRFSAERLKGVDSTLKIQPAKLEDSAVYLCASSLVRQRREETQYFGPGTRLLVL.

The chain joins TRBV7-3 to TRBJ2-2, with 11 positions matching TRBD2. Trimming cost V 3 bases and J 5 bases; bases outside gene matches: 2. Looked up from germline, CDR1 is SGHTA and CDR2 is FQGTGA. The CDR3 is 15 amino acids. CDR3 bases: TGTGCCAGCAGCTTCACTAGCGGGAGTACCGGGGAGCTGTTTTTT. Translating it yields CASSFTSGSTGELFF.

The chain carries TRBV7-2 and TRBJ2-3; D call uncertain. The V end lost 0 bases, the J end lost 3 bases, and 1 base lay between the germline ends. Germline V gene lookup returns CDR1 SGHTA and CDR2 FQGNSA. The CDR3 spans 12 residues. CDR3 DNA: TGTGCCAGCAGCTTAGCGACAGATACGCAGTATTTT. This encodes CASSLATDTQYF.

This chain uses TRBV4-2 with TRBJ1-4, with D tentatively TRBD1 (5 bases). Trimming pared 0 bases from V and 10 bases from J, leaving 24 bases between. The CDR3 runs to 18 residues. The germline V gene encodes CDR1 LGHNA and CDR2 YNFKEQ. CDR3 residues: CASSQEGPSGEGFRKLFF. The CDR3, as DNA: TGTGCCAGCAGCCAAGAGGGCCCTTCGGGGGAAGGTTTTCGAAAACTGTTTTTT.

The rearrangement joins TRBV11-2 to TRBJ1-1, with D perhaps TRBD1 (6 bases). Germline values: CDR1 SGHAT, CDR2 FQNNGV. The CDR3 is made up of 15 amino acids. V lost 5 bases, J lost 5 bases, and 18 bases lay in between. The CDR3 DNA reads TGTGCCAGCAGCCAGACAGGAGGACGGGGGACTGAAGCTTTCTTT. It yields the protein CASSQTGGRGTEAFF.

This clone has only a few counts. This chain joins TRBV7-9 and TRBJ1-3; D is unclear. CDR1 is SEHNR and CDR2 is FQNEAQ in the germline V gene (reference sequence). The CDR3 is made up of 13 amino acids. V lost 3 bases and J 4 bases, leaving 7 bases between the germline ends. The CDR3 spells CASSLILGNTIYF. The CDR3 nucleotides are TGTGCCAGCAGCTTGATCCTAGGAAACACCATATATTTT. The entire variable domain, with the rest obtained from reference TRBV7-9 and TRBJ1-3, is as follows: DTGVSQNPRHKITKRGQNVTFRCDPISEHNRLYWYRQTLGQGPEFLTYFQNEAQLEKSRLLSDRFSAERPKGSFSTLEIQRTEQGDSAMYLCASSLILGNTIYFGEGSWLTVV.

The rearrangement links TRBV6-1 to TRBJ2-2; 7 bases align to TRBD1. V lost 5 bases to trimming and J lost 5 bases; unmatched junction nucleotides: 8. CDR3 length: 15 amino acids. In germline, CDR1 is MNHNS, CDR2 SASEGT. The CDR3 region is CASSRTGTATGELFF. CDR3 sequence (DNA): TGTGCCAGCAGTAGAACCGGGACAGCTACCGGGGAGCTGTTTTTT.

This chain uses TRBV20-1 with TRBJ2-7; maybe TRBD1 (7 bases). The CDR3 length is 11 residues. CDR1 and CDR2 (germline): DFQATT, SNEGSKA (reference sequence). Trimming removed 6 bases from V and 4 bases from J, with 10 bases in between. Here the CDR3 DNA reads TGCAGTGCAGCAGGGGGGTACGAGCAGTACTTC. Its protein product is CSAAGGYEQYF.

The chain combines TRBV28 with TRBJ1-2; D remains ambiguous. CDR1 and CDR2 (germline): MDHEN, SYDVKM. V was clipped by 4 bases and J by 1 base, with 16 bases between them. CDR3 length: 16 residues. This CDR3 is CASSSHEGEFNYGYTF. DNA of the CDR3: TGTGCCAGCAGTTCCCATGAGGGCGAATTTAACTATGGCTACACCTTC.

The chain employs TRBV28 and TRBJ2-1; 7 nucleotides agree with TRBD1. The CDR3 loop spans 16 amino acids. Trimming cost V 2 bases and J 7 bases; bases outside gene matches: 11. Germline V CDR1 and CDR2: MDHEN, SYDVKM. The CDR3 loop reads CASSLNKGAGGNEQFF. CDR3 nucleotides: TGTGCCAGCAGTTTAAATAAGGGCGCAGGGGGTAATGAGCAGTTCTTC.

The chain joins TRBV6-1 to TRBJ2-1; no clear D. CDR1 MNHNS and CDR2 SASEGT come from the germline V gene. The germline V and J ends were trimmed by 6 bases and 8 bases, with 8 bases remaining between them. The CDR3 has 11 residues. As DNA, the CDR3 is TGTGCCAGCAGGAACGCGTATGAGCAGTTCTTC. Amino acid sequence: CASRNAYEQFF.